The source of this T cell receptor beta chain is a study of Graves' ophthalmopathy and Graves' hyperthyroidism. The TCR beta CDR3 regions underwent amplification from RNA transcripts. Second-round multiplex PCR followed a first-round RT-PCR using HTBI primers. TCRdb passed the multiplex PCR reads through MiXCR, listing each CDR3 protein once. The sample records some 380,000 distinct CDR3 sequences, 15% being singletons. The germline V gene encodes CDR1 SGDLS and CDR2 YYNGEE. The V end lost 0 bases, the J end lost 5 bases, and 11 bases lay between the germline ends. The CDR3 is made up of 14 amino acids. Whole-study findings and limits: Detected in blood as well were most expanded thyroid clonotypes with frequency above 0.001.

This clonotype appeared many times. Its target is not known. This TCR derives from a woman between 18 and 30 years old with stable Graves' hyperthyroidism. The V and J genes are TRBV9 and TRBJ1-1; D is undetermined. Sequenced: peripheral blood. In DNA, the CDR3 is TGTGCCAGCAGCGTAGGATCCCGAGGGACTGAAGCTTTCTTT. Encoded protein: CASSVGSRGTEAFF.